This TCR beta chain originates from a study of T cells in severe cutaneous drug reactions. The patients sequenced had a carbamazepine-induced Stevens-Johnson syndrome or toxic epidermal necrolysis reaction. Four or five Han Chinese and about 6 European CBZ-SJS/TEN patients gave blood repertoires. Bulk and single-cell libraries used iRepertoire multiplex PCR with TCR subtype-specific primers. TCRdb re-analyzed the multiplex PCR reads; it lists each CDR3 protein once, without DNA. This specimen shows over 20,000 distinct CDR3 sequences; the ten leading clones hold 7.5%. Per the germline V gene, CDR1 is MDHEN and CDR2 is SYDVKM. The CDR3 extends over 14 amino acids. Study-level findings and limits: All seven CBZ-SJS/TEN blister samples shared a public TCRbeta CDR3 at mean roughly 13%. Carbamazepine-induced Stevens-Johnson syndrome or toxic epidermal necrolysis patients showed strongly raised TRBV12-4, 25% to 35% in blister cells and about 4.8% in PBMC.

On this clonotype itself: No antigen is known for it.

The receptor was derived from a human donor with toxic epidermal necrolysis, a severe cutaneous drug reaction. The sequencing input was PBMCs. J is TRBJ1-2 and V is TRBV28; the D call from TCRdb, TRBD1, cannot be confirmed without DNA. CDR3 residues: CASSFGQDRYGYTF.